Below, 23 T cell receptor beta chains from the same sample are listed, as sequenced in a study of shared clonotypes between healthy human individuals. TCRdb's copy holds only in-frame clones and misses some; the assay was immunoSEQ multiplex PCR. The table has roughly 810,000 clones, approximately 97% seen once. Naive CD8 cells were CD45RO-negative, positively selected for CCR7, excluding terminally differentiated effector memory CD45RA+ cells. The specimen was naive CD8+ T cells sorted from blood. Receptors were obtained from a man younger than 40 in good health.

The V gene is TRBV11-2, the J gene TRBJ2-7; 8 nucleotides match TRBD2. Unmatched junction bases numbered 3, after V lost 1 base and J lost 4 bases. This CDR3 region has 14 residues. From germline, CDR1 is SGHAT and CDR2 FQNNGV. The CDR3 bases are TGTGCCAGCAGCTTAGCAGCGGGGGAATACGAGCAGTACTTC. The encoded protein is CASSLAAGEYEQYF. The full variable domain, in which reference TRBV11-2 and TRBJ2-7 provide the parts outside the CDR3, is EAGVAQSPRYKIIEKRQSVAFWCNPISGHATLYWYQQILGQGPKLLIQFQNNGVVDDSQLPKDRFSAERLKGVDSTLKIQPAKLEDSAVYLCASSLAAGEYEQYFGPGTRLTVT.

The chain couples TRBV27 to TRBJ1-3; TRBD1 is a possible D gene (6 bases). Deletions cut 7 bases from V and 0 bases from J, with 16 bases between. Germline CDR1 and CDR2: MNHEY and SMNVEV (reference sequence). CDR3 length: 16 amino acids. In DNA, the CDR3 is TGTGCCAGCACCGCGACAGGCGGCCGCTCTGGAAACACCATATATTTT. Protein sequence: CASTATGGRSGNTIYF.

The V gene is TRBV7-9, the J gene TRBJ2-7; 10 bases agree with TRBD1. Germline-derived CDR1 and CDR2 are SEHNR and FQNEAQ (reference sequence). This CDR3 contains 14 residues. V lost 4 bases and J lost 4; bases outside the gene matches: 4. CDR3 residues: CASSSGQGKYEQYF. In DNA form, the CDR3 reads TGTGCCAGCAGCTCGGGACAGGGGAAGTACGAGCAGTACTTC.

V is TRBV7-9 and J is TRBJ1-1, with 8 bases matching TRBD1. CDR1 and CDR2 from the germline V gene are SEHNR and FQNEAQ (reference sequence). V gave up 4 bases and J gave up 6 bases; unmatched junction bases: 10. The CDR3 consists of 15 residues. In nucleotides, the CDR3 is TGTGCCAGCAGCTCCCGGGACAGGAGGGGCGCTGAAGCTTTCTTT. Translating it yields CASSSRDRRGAEAFF. Drawing the rest from reference TRBV7-9 and TRBJ1-1, the complete variable domain is DTGVSQNPRHKITKRGQNVTFRCDPISEHNRLYWYRQTLGQGPEFLTYFQNEAQLEKSRLLSDRFSAERPKGSFSTLEIQRTEQGDSAMYLCASSSRDRRGAEAFFGQGTRLTVV.

The chain links TRBV5-6 to TRBJ2-7, with 8 bases matching TRBD1. Trimming took 2 bases from V and 3 from J; bases not matched to a gene: 4. Germline assignment: CDR1 SGHDT and CDR2 YYEEEE. The CDR3 covers 14 residues. This CDR3 is CASSFGQGYYEQYF. The DNA of the CDR3 is TGTGCCAGCAGCTTTGGACAGGGATACTACGAGCAGTACTTC.

CDR3 nucleotides: TGTGCCAGCAGCTCGTCAGGTTTCCCCTACGAGCAGTACTTC. It yields the protein CASSSSGFPYEQYF. This chain uses TRBV7-9 with TRBJ2-7; D gene ambiguous. The CDR3 is 14 amino acids. Deletions cut 4 bases from V and 2 bases from J, with 12 bases between. Germline V gene data show CDR1 as SEHNR and CDR2 as FQNEAQ (reference sequence).

V usage is TRBV9 and J usage is TRBJ2-1; D is uncertain. The CDR3 covers 9 residues. The germline gives CDR1 SGDLS, CDR2 YYNGEE. V lost 7 bases and J lost 10, with 6 bases in between. CDR3 bases: TGTGCCAGCGGTCAGGAGCAGTTCTTC. It specifies CASGQEQFF.

The CDR3 region is CASSLGAGNEQFF. CDR3 nucleotides: TGTGCCAGCAGCCTGGGGGCAGGGAATGAGCAGTTCTTC. V usage is TRBV11-2 and J usage is TRBJ2-1, with D perhaps matching TRBD1 (6 bases). Germline CDR1 and CDR2: SGHAT and FQNNGV. This CDR3 contains 13 residues. Trimming left V 5 bases short and J 7 bases short, with 12 bases between.

The chain uses TRBV15 and TRBJ2-4; a possible D gene is TRBD1 (6 bases). V was cut by 0 bases and J by 6 bases, with 15 bases left in between. The CDR3 extends over 16 amino acids. CDR1 and CDR2 from the germline V gene are LNHNV and YYDKDF (reference sequence). DNA of the CDR3: TGTGCCACCAGCAGAGATGGGTCCAGGGGCAGAAACATTCAGTACTTC. It codes for CATSRDGSRGRNIQYF.

DNA of the CDR3: TGTGCCAGCAGCCCACCCCGCACAGGGGGACGTTACAATGAGCAGTTCTTC. Translating it yields CASSPPRTGGRYNEQFF. The chain couples TRBV7-2 to TRBJ2-1, with 8 bases that match TRBD1. CDR3 size: 17 residues. In germline, CDR1 is SGHTA, CDR2 FQGNSA. J gave up 4 bases and V 5 bases, and 13 bases lay outside the gene matches.

The J gene is TRBJ2-7, the V gene TRBV14; the D is unclear. The ends were cut back, 4 bases at V and 0 bases at J, with 19 bases in the middle. There are 17 residues in the CDR3. Germline lookup yields CDR1 SGHDN and CDR2 FVKESK. CDR3 residues: CASSLSRLEKHSYEQYF. The CDR3 DNA sequence: TGTGCCAGCAGCCTTTCGAGACTGGAGAAACACTCCTACGAGCAGTACTTC.

The chain combines TRBV6-6 with TRBJ2-7; D is uncertain. Germline loops: CDR1 MNHNY, CDR2 SVGAGI (reference sequence). The length of the CDR3 is 13 residues. V lost 0 bases and J 3 bases, leaving 6 bases between the germline ends. CDR3 DNA: TGTGCCAGCAGTTACTCGATTAACTACGAGCAGTACTTC. Encoded protein: CASSYSINYEQYF.

The rearrangement links TRBV7-9 to TRBJ2-7, with D tentatively TRBD2 (5 bases). V was shortened by 5 bases and J by 3 bases, with 14 bases between the two germline ends. The length of the CDR3 is 14 residues. Germline V gene data show CDR1 as SEHNR and CDR2 as FQNEAQ (reference sequence). CDR3: CASSKTEGNYEQYF. CDR3 bases: TGTGCCAGCAGCAAAACAGAGGGCAACTACGAGCAGTACTTC. Full variable domain (missing parts from reference TRBV7-9 and TRBJ2-7): DTGVSQNPRHKITKRGQNVTFRCDPISEHNRLYWYRQTLGQGPEFLTYFQNEAQLEKSRLLSDRFSAERPKGSFSTLEIQRTEQGDSAMYLCASSKTEGNYEQYFGPGTRLTVT.

The chain couples TRBV11-2 to TRBJ2-2; no reliable D call. Trimming shortened V by 4 bases and J by 4 bases, and 13 bases separated the two germline ends. This CDR3 region has 15 residues. Germline values: CDR1 SGHAT, CDR2 FQNNGV. CDR3 bases: TGTGCCAGCAGCTCGGGCGACGTTCCCACCGGGGAGCTGTTTTTT. Protein product: CASSSGDVPTGELFF.

The genes are TRBV28 and TRBJ1-2; 7 nucleotides match TRBD1. The CDR3 loop spans 14 amino acids. From germline, CDR1 is MDHEN and CDR2 SYDVKM. Germline trimming cut 3 bases from V and 1 base from J; bases unmatched to any gene: 2. CDR3 sequence: CASSLTGNNYGYTF. The DNA of the CDR3 is TGTGCCAGCAGTTTGACAGGGAATAACTATGGCTACACCTTC.

This clone was found once. This sequence joins TRBV29-1 and TRBJ2-5; 10 bases are a match to TRBD2. Germline V gene lookup returns CDR1 SQVTM and CDR2 ANQGSEA. The trim removed 7 bases at V and 2 bases at J, leaving 31 bases unmatched. The CDR3 runs to 22 residues. DNA of the CDR3: TGCAGCGCGACATCCTTAGAGAGGCTAGCGGGAGCCAGGGGGGACGTACAAGAGACCCAGTACTTC. Protein: CSATSLERLAGARGDVQETQYF. Drawing the rest from reference TRBV29-1 and TRBJ2-5, the complete variable domain is SAVISQKPSRDICQRGTSLTIQCQVDSQVTMMFWYRQQPGQSLTLIATANQGSEATYESGFVIDKFPISRPNLTFSTLTVSNMSPEDSSIYLCSATSLERLAGARGDVQETQYFGPGTRLLVL.

This chain links TRBV5-4 with TRBJ2-7; TRBD2 agrees at 9 bases. The junction had 17 bases not matched to a gene; V was cut back by 4 bases and J by 3 bases. This CDR3 comprises 18 residues. Germline CDR1 and CDR2: SGHNT and YYREEE (reference sequence). The CDR3 region is CASSIGTAGGGKSYEQYF. The CDR3 DNA reads TGTGCCAGCAGCATAGGGACAGCGGGAGGAGGTAAAAGCTACGAGCAGTACTTC.

This chain joins TRBV7-8 and TRBJ2-3, with D tentatively TRBD2 (5 bases). Trimming took off 1 base at V and 1 base at J, with 9 bases between the two ends. CDR3 size: 15 residues. Germline loops: CDR1 SGHVS, CDR2 FQNEAQ. This CDR3 is CASSLERRGTDTQYF. The CDR3 DNA follows: TGTGCCAGCAGCTTAGAGCGGCGGGGCACAGATACGCAGTATTTT.

V gene TRBV9 combines with J gene TRBJ2-3; 10 bases fit TRBD2. This CDR3 region has 15 residues. The germline gives CDR1 SGDLS, CDR2 YYNGEE. J gave up 4 bases and V 1 base, and 3 bases lay outside the gene matches. The CDR3 coding sequence is TGTGCCAGCAGCGTAAGCGGGAGGGCTTCAGATACGCAGTATTTT. Amino acid sequence: CASSVSGRASDTQYF.

The chain carries TRBV5-1 and TRBJ2-5; possible D gene TRBD2, 6 bases. CDR3 length: 16 residues. The V end was cut by 0 bases, the J end by 2 bases, with 14 bases between. Germline CDR1 reads SGHRS; CDR2 reads YFSETQ. Here the CDR3 DNA reads TGCGCCAGCAGCTTGGTTCTAGCGCTTACTCAAGAGACCCAGTACTTC. The encoded protein is CASSLVLALTQETQYF.

The genes are TRBV5-1 and TRBJ2-3, with a tentative D call TRBD2 (6 bases). Germline-derived CDR1 and CDR2 are SGHRS and YFSETQ. This CDR3 has 16 amino acids. Trimming took off 2 bases at V and 1 base at J, with 14 bases between the two ends. Here the CDR3 DNA reads TGCGCCAGCAGCTTCCGAAGCGGGCCACGCACAGATACGCAGTATTTT. Translating it yields CASSFRSGPRTDTQYF.

This chain links TRBV7-8 with TRBJ2-2, with D tentatively TRBD1 (6 bases). CDR1 SGHVS and CDR2 FQNEAQ come from the germline V gene. V lost 10 bases and J 2 bases, leaving 8 bases between the germline ends. This CDR3 contains 12 residues. The CDR3 sequence is CATGENTGELFF. For the CDR3, the DNA is TGTGCCACAGGGGAAAACACCGGGGAGCTGTTTTTT.

The chain has TRBV7-8 and TRBJ1-2; perhaps TRBD1 as D (5 bases). V lost 5 bases and J lost 7, with 20 bases in between. This CDR3 spans 15 amino acids. Germline V gene lookup returns CDR1 SGHVS and CDR2 FQNEAQ. CDR3 amino acids: CASSLTPAQGAGYTF. CDR3 sequence (DNA): TGTGCCAGCAGCCTAACCCCCGCCCAGGGTGCTGGCTACACCTTC. Looking up the rest from reference TRBV7-8 and TRBJ1-2 gives the full variable domain: GAGVSQSPRYKVAKRGQDVALRCDPISGHVSLFWYQQALGQGPEFLTYFQNEAQLDKSGLPSDRFFAERPEGSVSTLKIQRTQQEDSAVYLCASSLTPAQGAGYTFGSGTRLTVV.